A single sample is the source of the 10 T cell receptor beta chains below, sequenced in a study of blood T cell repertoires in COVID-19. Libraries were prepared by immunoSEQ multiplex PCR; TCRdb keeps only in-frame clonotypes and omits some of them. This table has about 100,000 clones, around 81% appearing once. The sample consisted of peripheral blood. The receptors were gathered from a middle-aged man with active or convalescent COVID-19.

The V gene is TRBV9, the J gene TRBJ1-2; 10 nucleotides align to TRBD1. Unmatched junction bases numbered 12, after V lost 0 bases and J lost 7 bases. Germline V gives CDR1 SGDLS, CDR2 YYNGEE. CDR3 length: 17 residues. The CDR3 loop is CASSVAAGGTGVFGYTF. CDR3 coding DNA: TGTGCCAGCAGCGTAGCGGCCGGCGGGACAGGGGTTTTTGGCTACACCTTC.

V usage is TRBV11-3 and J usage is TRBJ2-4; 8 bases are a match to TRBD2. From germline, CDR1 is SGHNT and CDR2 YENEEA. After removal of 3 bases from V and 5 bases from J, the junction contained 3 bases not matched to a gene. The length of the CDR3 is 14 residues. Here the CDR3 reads CASSFALAENIQYF. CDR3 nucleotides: TGTGCCAGCAGCTTTGCACTAGCGGAAAACATTCAGTACTTC.

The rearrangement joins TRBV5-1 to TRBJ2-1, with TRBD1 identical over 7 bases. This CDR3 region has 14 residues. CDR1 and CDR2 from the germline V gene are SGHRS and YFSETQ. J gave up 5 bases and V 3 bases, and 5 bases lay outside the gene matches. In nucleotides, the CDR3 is TGCGCCAGCAGCTCACGGACAGGAAACAATGAGCAGTTCTTC. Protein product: CASSSRTGNNEQFF.

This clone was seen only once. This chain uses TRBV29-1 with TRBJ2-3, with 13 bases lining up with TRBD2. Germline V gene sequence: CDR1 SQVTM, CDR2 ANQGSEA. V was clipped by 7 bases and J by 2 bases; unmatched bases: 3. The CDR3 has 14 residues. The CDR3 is CSAGTSGTTDTQYF. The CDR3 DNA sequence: TGCAGCGCCGGGACTAGCGGGACCACAGATACGCAGTATTTT.

The CDR3 DNA sequence: TGCGCCAGCAGCTTGCTAGTAGCGGGAGCTTACGAGCAGTACTTC. Translated, it gives CASSLLVAGAYEQYF. The chain recombines TRBV5-1 with TRBJ2-7; 9 nucleotides match TRBD2. With 1 base clipped from V and 4 bases from J, the junction kept 6 bases outside the gene matches. The CDR3 has 15 residues. CDR1 is SGHRS and CDR2 is YFSETQ in the germline V gene.

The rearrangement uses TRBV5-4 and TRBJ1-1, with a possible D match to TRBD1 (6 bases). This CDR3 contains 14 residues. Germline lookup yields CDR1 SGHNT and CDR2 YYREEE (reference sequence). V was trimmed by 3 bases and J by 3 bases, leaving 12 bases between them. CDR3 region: CASSSPGVDTEAFF. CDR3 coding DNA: TGTGCCAGCAGCTCCCCAGGGGTCGACACTGAAGCTTTCTTT.

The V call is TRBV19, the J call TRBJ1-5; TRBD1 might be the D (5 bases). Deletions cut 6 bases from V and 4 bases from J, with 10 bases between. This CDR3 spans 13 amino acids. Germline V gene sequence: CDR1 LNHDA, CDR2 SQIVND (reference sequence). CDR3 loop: CASRDTLNQPQHF. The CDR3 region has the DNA TGTGCCAGTAGGGACACTTTAAATCAGCCCCAGCATTTT.

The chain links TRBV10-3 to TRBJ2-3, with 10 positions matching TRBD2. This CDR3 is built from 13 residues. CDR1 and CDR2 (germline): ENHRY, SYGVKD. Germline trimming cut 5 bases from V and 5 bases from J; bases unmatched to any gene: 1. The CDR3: CAISSGGEDTQYF. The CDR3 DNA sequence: TGTGCCATCAGTAGCGGGGGGGAAGATACGCAGTATTTT.

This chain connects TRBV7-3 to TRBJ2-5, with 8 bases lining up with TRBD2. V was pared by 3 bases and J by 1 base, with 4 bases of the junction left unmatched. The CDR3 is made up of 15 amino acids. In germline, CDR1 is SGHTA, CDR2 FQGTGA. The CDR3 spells CASSFREGVQETQYF. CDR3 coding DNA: TGTGCCAGCAGCTTCCGGGAGGGGGTCCAAGAGACCCAGTACTTC.

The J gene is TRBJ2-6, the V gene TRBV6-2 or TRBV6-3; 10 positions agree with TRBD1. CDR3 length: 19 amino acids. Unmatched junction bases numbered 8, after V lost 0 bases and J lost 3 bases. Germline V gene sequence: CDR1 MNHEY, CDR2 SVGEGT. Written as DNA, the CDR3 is TGTGCCAGCAGTTACTCCCGGGACAGGGGAGTTTTTGGGGCCAACGTCCTGACTTTC. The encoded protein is CASSYSRDRGVFGANVLTF.